This T cell receptor (beta chain) was sequenced in a study of cytomegalovirus exposure and HLA in healthy donors. TCRdb's copy holds only in-frame clones and misses some; the assay was immunoSEQ multiplex PCR. The table records some 110,000 clones, 88% of them present only once. Details on this clone: Its antigen is not identified.

Study-wide findings and caveats: It was reportedly the case that the classifier diagnosed cytomegalovirus status with high specificity and sensitivity. Altogether, 160 or so TCR beta chains were recorded as cytomegalovirus-associated.

V was pared by 2 bases and J by 5 bases, with 6 bases of the junction left unmatched. The CDR3 runs to 15 residues. In germline, CDR1 is SGDLS, CDR2 YYNGEE. V is TRBV9 and J is TRBJ2-7, with TRBD2 matching 11 bases. Sequenced: PBMCs. This sequence was found in a woman aged 18 to 35 in good health and CMV-seropositive. The CDR3: CASSVTSGGIHEQYF. The CDR3 bases are TGTGCCAGCAGCGTTACTAGCGGGGGTATCCACGAGCAGTACTTC.